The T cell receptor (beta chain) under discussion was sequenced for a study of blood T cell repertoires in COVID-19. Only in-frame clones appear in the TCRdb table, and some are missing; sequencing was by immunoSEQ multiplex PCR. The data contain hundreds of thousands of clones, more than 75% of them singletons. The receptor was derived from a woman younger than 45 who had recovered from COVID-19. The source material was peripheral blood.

CDR3 loop: CASSLGADRDYEQYF. The CDR3 DNA reads TGTGCCAGCAGCTTGGGGGCTGACAGGGACTACGAGCAGTACTTC. The chain uses TRBV5-4 and TRBJ2-7; 7 positions match TRBD1. Germline V gene data show CDR1 as SGHNT and CDR2 as YYREEE (reference sequence). The junction had 6 bases not matched to a gene; V was cut back by 0 bases and J by 3 bases. The CDR3 contains 15 residues.